Following are 19 T cell receptor beta chains from one sample sequenced in a study of spatial heterogeneity in lung cancer. Time point here: blood at routine non-recurrence follow-up after resection. Material for sequencing was whole RNA from tumor, nontumor lung or frozen PBMC, left unsorted. A single record per CDR3 protein comes from TCRdb applying MiXCR to the 5' RACE reads. Among some 120,000 distinct CDR3 sequences listed, 9% to 15% were seen once. Here the sequenced sample was PBMCs, taken at follow-up. Receptor source: a male donor with early-stage non-small cell lung cancer.

The rearrangement joins TRBV12-3 or TRBV12-4 to TRBJ2-7; 7 bases fit TRBD1. The V gene end was trimmed by 1 base and the J gene end by 2 bases; junction bases not matched to a gene: 8. The CDR3 length is 16 residues. CDR3 region: CASSLGDREGPYEQYF. In nucleotides, the CDR3 is TGTGCCAGCAGTTTAGGCGACAGGGAAGGTCCCTACGAGCAGTACTTC.

This clonotype has at least ten counts. The genes are TRBV29-1 and TRBJ2-7; TRBD1 aligns across 8 bases. From germline, CDR1 is SQVTM and CDR2 ANQGSEA. The CDR3 has 13 residues. The ends lost 1 base at V and 5 bases at J; junction bases unmatched: 4. The CDR3 is CSVEGRGRHEQYF. As DNA, the CDR3 is TGCAGCGTTGAAGGCAGGGGGCGGCACGAGCAGTACTTC.

The J gene is TRBJ2-5, the V gene TRBV25-1; no reliable D call. This CDR3 has 14 amino acids. The germline V gene has CDR1 MGHDK and CDR2 SYGVNS. The germline V and J ends were trimmed by 6 bases and 1 base, with 12 bases remaining between them. The CDR3 sequence is CASREGFGQETQYF. Here the CDR3 DNA reads TGTGCCAGCAGGGAAGGGTTCGGCCAAGAGACCCAGTACTTC.

With respect to this clonotype: This clone may be a read error of a much larger clone one base away. The CDR3 DNA sequence: TGCAGCACCCTCCCGACCCCAAATGAGCAGTTCTTC. Protein sequence: CSTLPTPNEQFF. V is TRBV29-1 and J is TRBJ2-1; D is unclear. V was trimmed by 8 bases and J by 7 bases, leaving 15 bases between them. CDR3 length: 12 amino acids. In germline, CDR1 is SQVTM, CDR2 ANQGSEA.

The chain carries TRBV6-2 or TRBV6-3 and TRBJ2-3, with 7 bases fitting TRBD2. In germline, CDR1 is MNHEY, CDR2 SVGEGT. V trimming: 6 bases; J trimming: 7 bases; junction bases outside the gene matches: 13. CDR3 length: 15 residues. The CDR3 protein is CASSPQRGSRNTQYF. As DNA, the CDR3 is TGTGCCAGCAGCCCACAGCGGGGCTCTCGAAATACGCAGTATTTT.

This clonotype was recorded many times. The chain carries TRBV29-1 and TRBJ2-7; 12 nucleotides agree with TRBD2. Trimming cost V 7 bases and J 2 bases; bases outside gene matches: 3. The CDR3 consists of 13 residues. Looked up from germline, CDR1 is SQVTM and CDR2 is ANQGSEA. CDR3 sequence (DNA): TGCAGCGCTGGACTAGCGGGGCCCTACGAGCAGTACTTC. Amino acids: CSAGLAGPYEQYF.

This clonotype has at least ten counts. This chain uses TRBV28 with TRBJ2-7; D perhaps matches TRBD2 (5 bases). Between the trimmed V and J ends, which lost 3 bases and 2 bases, there was a span of 23 bases. The germline V gene has CDR1 MDHEN and CDR2 SYDVKM. CDR3 size: 18 residues. The CDR3: CASSFSPGLGSTAYEQYF. Written as DNA, the CDR3 is TGTGCCAGCAGTTTTAGTCCGGGTCTGGGGAGTACTGCCTACGAGCAGTACTTC.

The chain joins TRBV28 to TRBJ1-6; no clear D. The CDR3 contains 12 residues. Germline V gene data show CDR1 as MDHEN and CDR2 as SYDVKM. Trimming left V 3 bases short and J 10 bases short, with 7 bases between. CDR3 loop: CASSFPGSPLHF. The CDR3 region has the DNA TGTGCCAGCAGTTTTCCTGGGTCACCCCTCCACTTT.

This clonotype turned up a few times. CDR3 region: CASGTGTYEQYF. In DNA, the CDR3 is TGTGCCAGCGGAACAGGGACCTACGAGCAGTACTTC. The chain links TRBV25-1 to TRBJ2-7, with D possibly matching TRBD1 (6 bases). Trimming shortened V by 8 bases and J by 2 bases, and 10 bases separated the two germline ends. Germline lookup yields CDR1 MGHDK and CDR2 SYGVNS. The CDR3 is 12 amino acids.

This clonotype was counted a few times. The chain combines TRBV4-1 with TRBJ2-3, with 9 bases fitting TRBD1. Germline assignment: CDR1 MGHRA and CDR2 YSYEKL. This CDR3 is built from 17 residues. V trimming: 3 bases; J trimming: 6 bases; junction bases outside the gene matches: 13. CDR3 residues: CASSQRRMGQGIDTQYF. CDR3 coding DNA: TGCGCCAGCAGCCAGAGGAGAATGGGACAGGGTATCGATACGCAGTATTTT.

There are many counts of this clonotype. V is TRBV5-5 and J is TRBJ2-7; possible D gene TRBD1, 5 bases. V was pared by 2 bases and J by 2 bases, with 11 bases between. CDR3 length: 14 residues. CDR1 SGHKS and CDR2 YYEKEE come from the germline V gene (reference sequence). CDR3 region: CASSFNQGPYEQYF. Here the CDR3 DNA reads TGTGCCAGCAGCTTTAACCAGGGTCCCTACGAGCAGTACTTC.

The chain links TRBV12-3 or TRBV12-4 to TRBJ1-6; D might be TRBD1 (5 bases). The CDR3 extends over 14 amino acids. Trimming removed 2 bases at V and 6 bases at J, with 8 bases between. CDR3: CASSLRQGNSPLHF. The CDR3 bases are TGTGCCAGCAGTTTAAGGCAGGGTAATTCACCCCTCCACTTT.

This clonotype was recorded at least ten times. The gene calls are TRBV5-1 and TRBJ2-1; D is possibly TRBD1 (6 bases). This CDR3 is 14 amino acids long. Trimming shortened V by 2 bases and J by 2 bases, and 8 bases separated the two germline ends. CDR1 and CDR2 (germline): SGHRS, YFSETQ. The CDR3 coding sequence is TGCGCCAGCAGCTTACAGGGCACCTACAATGAGCAGTTCTTC. Residues: CASSLQGTYNEQFF.

This clonotype has only a few counts. In DNA form, the CDR3 reads TGTGCCAGCAGCTTAAAGGAGACTAGCGCCTACGAGCAGTACTTC. Amino acid sequence: CASSLKETSAYEQYF. V usage is TRBV7-8 and J usage is TRBJ2-7; 8 bases are a match to TRBD2. Germline V gene sequence: CDR1 SGHVS, CDR2 FQNEAQ. There are 15 residues in the CDR3. With V trimmed by 2 bases and J by 2 bases, 5 bases remained unmatched.

This clonotype was seen many times. This chain joins TRBV20-1 and TRBJ1-1; 8 bases fit TRBD1. Losses at the gene ends were 6 bases for V and 3 bases for J; bases not matched to a gene: 3. CDR1 is DFQATT and CDR2 is SNEGSKA in the germline V gene (reference sequence). This CDR3 has 12 residues. The CDR3 DNA reads as TGCAGTGCCCCGACAGGGGACACTGAAGCTTTCTTT. Protein: CSAPTGDTEAFF.

Ten or more counts support this clonotype. This chain links TRBV6-4 with TRBJ2-1; the match to TRBD1 covers 7 bases. J lost 5 bases, V lost 4 bases, and 5 bases had no gene match. The CDR3 covers 14 residues. Per germline, CDR1 MRHNA and CDR2 SNTAGT. The CDR3 spells CASSVEQGNNEQFF. CDR3 in DNA: TGTGCCAGCAGTGTCGAACAGGGGAACAATGAGCAGTTCTTC.

This clonotype was observed a handful of times. The chain employs TRBV3-1 and TRBJ1-3; D is undetermined. The germline V gene has CDR1 LGHDT and CDR2 YNNKEL (reference sequence). This CDR3 comprises 15 residues. V was cut by 5 bases and J by 0 bases, with 11 bases left in between. The CDR3 loop reads CASSYGRDSGNTIYF. For the CDR3, the DNA is TGTGCCAGCAGCTATGGACGGGACTCTGGAAACACCATATATTTT. Using reference TRBV3-1 and TRBJ1-3 for the parts outside the CDR3, the full variable domain is DTAVSQTPKYLVTQMGNDKSIKCEQNLGHDTMYWYKQDSKKFLKIMFSYNNKELIINETVPNRFSPKSPDKAHLNLHINSLELGDSAVYFCASSYGRDSGNTIYFGEGSWLTVV.

This clonotype appeared a few times. The V and J genes are TRBV20-1 and TRBJ2-2, with D possibly matching TRBD2 (6 bases). Germline loops: CDR1 DFQATT, CDR2 SNEGSKA (reference sequence). Trimming removed 5 bases at V and 6 bases at J, with 13 bases between. The CDR3 runs to 13 residues. This CDR3 is CSARQTGAGELFF. CDR3 in DNA: TGCAGTGCTCGACAGACGGGGGCCGGGGAGCTGTTTTTT.

This clonotype occurred a few times. This chain links TRBV3-1 with TRBJ1-6; D is uncertain. The CDR3 has 14 residues. Trimming took off 2 bases at V and 4 bases at J, with 6 bases between the two ends. CDR1 is LGHDT, CDR2 YNNKEL, per germline (reference sequence). The DNA for the CDR3 is TGTGCCAGCAGCCAACAAACTTATAATTCACCCCTCCACTTT. It specifies CASSQQTYNSPLHF.